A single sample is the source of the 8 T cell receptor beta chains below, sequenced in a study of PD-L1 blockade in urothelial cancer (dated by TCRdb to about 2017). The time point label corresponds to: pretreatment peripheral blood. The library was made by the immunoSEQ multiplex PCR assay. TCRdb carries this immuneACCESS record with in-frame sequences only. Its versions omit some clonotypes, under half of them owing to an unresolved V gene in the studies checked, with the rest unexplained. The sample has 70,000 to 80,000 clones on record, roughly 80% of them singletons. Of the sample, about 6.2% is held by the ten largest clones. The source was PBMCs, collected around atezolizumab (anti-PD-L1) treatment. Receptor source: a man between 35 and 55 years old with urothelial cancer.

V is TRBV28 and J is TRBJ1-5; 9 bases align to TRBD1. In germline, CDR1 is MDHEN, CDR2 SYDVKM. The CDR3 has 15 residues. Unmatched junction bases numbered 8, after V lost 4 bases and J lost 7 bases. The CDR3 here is CASSSVTGGWQPQHF. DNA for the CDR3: TGTGCCAGCAGTTCGGTGACAGGGGGGTGGCAGCCCCAGCATTTT.

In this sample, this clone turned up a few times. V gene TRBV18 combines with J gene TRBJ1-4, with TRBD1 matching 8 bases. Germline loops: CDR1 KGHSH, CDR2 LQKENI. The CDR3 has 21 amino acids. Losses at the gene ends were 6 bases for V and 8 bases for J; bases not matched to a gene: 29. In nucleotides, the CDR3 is TGTGCCAGCTCGCCAAACGGGCCGGACAGGGTAAATGTTGGAGGCTTAGAAAAACTGTTTTTT. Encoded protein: CASSPNGPDRVNVGGLEKLFF.

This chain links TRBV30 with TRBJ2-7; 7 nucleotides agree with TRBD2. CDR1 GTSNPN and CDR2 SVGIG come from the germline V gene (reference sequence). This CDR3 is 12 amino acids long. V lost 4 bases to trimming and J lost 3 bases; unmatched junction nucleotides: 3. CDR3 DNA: TGTGCCTGGACTAGCGGTCGCTACGAGCAGTACTTC. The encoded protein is CAWTSGRYEQYF. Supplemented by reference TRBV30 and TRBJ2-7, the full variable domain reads SQTIHQWPATLVQPVGSPLSLECTVEGTSNPNLYWYRQAAGRGLQLLFYSVGIGQISSEVPQNLSASRPQDRQFILSSKKLLLSDSGFYLCAWTSGRYEQYFGPGTRLTVT.

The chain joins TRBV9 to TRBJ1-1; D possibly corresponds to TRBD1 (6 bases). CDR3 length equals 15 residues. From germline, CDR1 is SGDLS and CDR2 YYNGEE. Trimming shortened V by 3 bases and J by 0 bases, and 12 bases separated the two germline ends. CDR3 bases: TGTGCCAGCAGCGGGGGGGGGCAAATGAACACTGAAGCTTTCTTT. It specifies CASSGGGQMNTEAFF.

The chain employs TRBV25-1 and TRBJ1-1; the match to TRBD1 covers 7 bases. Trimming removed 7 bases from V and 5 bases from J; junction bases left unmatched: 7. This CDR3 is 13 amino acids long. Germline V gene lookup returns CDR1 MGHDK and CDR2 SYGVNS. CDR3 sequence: CASTTAGQTEAFF. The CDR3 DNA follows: TGTGCCAGCACCACCGCGGGACAGACTGAAGCTTTCTTT.

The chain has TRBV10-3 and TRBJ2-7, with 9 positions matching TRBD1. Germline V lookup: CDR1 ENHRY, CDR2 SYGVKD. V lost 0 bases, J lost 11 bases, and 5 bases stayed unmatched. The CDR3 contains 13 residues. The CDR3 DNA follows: TGTGCCATCAGTGAGTCAAACGACAGGGGGAAGTACTTC. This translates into CAISESNDRGKYF.

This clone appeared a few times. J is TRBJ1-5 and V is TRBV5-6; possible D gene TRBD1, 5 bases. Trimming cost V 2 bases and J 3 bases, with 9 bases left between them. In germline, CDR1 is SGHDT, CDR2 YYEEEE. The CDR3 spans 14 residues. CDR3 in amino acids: CASSLSRDNQPQHF. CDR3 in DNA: TGTGCCAGCAGCTTAAGCAGGGACAATCAGCCCCAGCATTTT.

The CDR3 protein is CSVEQGRAQEAFF. CDR3 coding DNA: TGCAGCGTTGAGCAGGGGCGAGCCCAAGAAGCTTTCTTT. This chain links TRBV29-1 with TRBJ1-1; perhaps TRBD1 as D (6 bases). The ends were cut back, 3 bases at V and 8 bases at J, with 16 bases in the middle. The CDR3 sequence is 13 residues long. Looked up from germline, CDR1 is SQVTM and CDR2 is ANQGSEA. The variable domain in full, completed from reference TRBV29-1 and TRBJ1-1, reads SAVISQKPSRDICQRGTSLTIQCQVDSQVTMMFWYRQQPGQSLTLIATANQGSEATYESGFVIDKFPISRPNLTFSTLTVSNMSPEDSSIYLCSVEQGRAQEAFFGQGTRLTVV.